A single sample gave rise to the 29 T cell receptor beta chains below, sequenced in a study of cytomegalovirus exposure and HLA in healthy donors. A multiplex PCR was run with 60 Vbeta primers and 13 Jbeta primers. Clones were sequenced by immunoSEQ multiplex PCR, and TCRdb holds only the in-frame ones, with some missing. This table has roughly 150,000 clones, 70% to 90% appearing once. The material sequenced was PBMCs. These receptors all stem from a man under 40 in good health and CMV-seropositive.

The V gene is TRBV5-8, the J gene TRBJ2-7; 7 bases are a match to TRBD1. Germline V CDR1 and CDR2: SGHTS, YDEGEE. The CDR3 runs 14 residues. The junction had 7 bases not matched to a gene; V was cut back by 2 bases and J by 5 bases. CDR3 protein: CASSFRRGHHEQYF. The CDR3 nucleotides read TGTGCCAGCAGCTTTCGAAGGGGGCACCACGAGCAGTACTTC.

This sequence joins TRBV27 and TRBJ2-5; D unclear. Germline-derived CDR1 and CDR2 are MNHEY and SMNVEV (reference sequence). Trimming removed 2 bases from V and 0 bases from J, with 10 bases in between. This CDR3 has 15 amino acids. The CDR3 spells CASSLTNKYQETQYF. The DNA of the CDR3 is TGTGCCAGCAGTTTAACCAACAAGTACCAAGAGACCCAGTACTTC.

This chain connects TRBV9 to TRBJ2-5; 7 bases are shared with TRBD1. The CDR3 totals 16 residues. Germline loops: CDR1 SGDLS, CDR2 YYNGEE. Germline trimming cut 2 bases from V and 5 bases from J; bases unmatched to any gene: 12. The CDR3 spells CASSVGDSPTGETQYF. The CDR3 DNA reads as TGTGCCAGCAGCGTCGGGGACAGTCCCACGGGGGAGACCCAGTACTTC.

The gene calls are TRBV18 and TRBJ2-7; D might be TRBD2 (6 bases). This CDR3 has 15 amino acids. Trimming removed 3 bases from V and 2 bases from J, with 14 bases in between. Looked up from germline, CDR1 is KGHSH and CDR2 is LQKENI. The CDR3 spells CASSPLSGPTYEQYF. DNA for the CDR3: TGTGCCAGCTCACCTCTAAGCGGGCCGACCTACGAGCAGTACTTC.

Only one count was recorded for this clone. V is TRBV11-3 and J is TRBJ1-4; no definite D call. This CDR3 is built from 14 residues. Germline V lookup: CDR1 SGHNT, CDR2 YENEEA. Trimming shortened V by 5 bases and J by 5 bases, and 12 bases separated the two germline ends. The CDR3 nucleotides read TGTGCCAGCAGCCGTGGGCAGAGCAATGAAAAACTGTTTTTT. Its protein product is CASSRGQSNEKLFF.

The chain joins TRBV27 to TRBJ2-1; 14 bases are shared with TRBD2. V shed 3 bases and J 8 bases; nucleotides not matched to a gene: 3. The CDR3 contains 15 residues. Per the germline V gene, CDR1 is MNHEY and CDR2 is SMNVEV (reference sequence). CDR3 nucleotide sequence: TGTGCCAGCAGTTTGACTAGCGGGAGGGCCTATGAGCAGTTCTTC. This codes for CASSLTSGRAYEQFF.

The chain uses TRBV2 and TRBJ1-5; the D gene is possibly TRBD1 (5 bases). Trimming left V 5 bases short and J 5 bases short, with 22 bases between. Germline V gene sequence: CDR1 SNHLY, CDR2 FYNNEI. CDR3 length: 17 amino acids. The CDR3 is CASSRSNPTVSDQPQHF. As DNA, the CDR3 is TGTGCCAGCAGTCGATCGAACCCGACAGTCTCGGATCAGCCCCAGCATTTT. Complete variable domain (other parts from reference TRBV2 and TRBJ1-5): EPEVTQTPSHQVTQMGQEVILRCVPISNHLYFYWYRQILGQKVEFLVSFYNNEISEKSEIFDDQFSVERPDGSNFTLKIRSTKLEDSAMYFCASSRSNPTVSDQPQHFGDGTRLSIL.

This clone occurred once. The CDR3 nucleotides are TGTGCCAGAAGCCGGATAGGGAGGATTAAAGGCATTCAGTACTTC. This gives the protein CARSRIGRIKGIQYF. The chain combines TRBV5-3 with TRBJ2-4; D is possibly TRBD2 (6 bases). TRBV5-3 is designated an ORF whose function remains uncertain. V was shortened by 4 bases and J by 9 bases, with 20 bases between the two germline ends. There are 15 residues in the CDR3.

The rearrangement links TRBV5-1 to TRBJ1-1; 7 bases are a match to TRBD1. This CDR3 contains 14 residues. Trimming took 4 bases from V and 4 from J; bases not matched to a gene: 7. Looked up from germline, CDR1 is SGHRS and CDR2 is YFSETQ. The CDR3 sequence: CASSLRDSITEAFF. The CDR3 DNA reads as TGCGCCAGCAGCCTCCGGGACAGCATCACTGAAGCTTTCTTT.

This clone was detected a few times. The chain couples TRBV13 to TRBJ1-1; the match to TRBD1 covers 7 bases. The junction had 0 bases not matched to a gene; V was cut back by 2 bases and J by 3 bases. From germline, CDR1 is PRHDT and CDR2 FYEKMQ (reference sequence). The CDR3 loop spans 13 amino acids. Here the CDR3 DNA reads TGTGCCAGCAGCTTAACAGGGGACACTGAAGCTTTCTTT. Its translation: CASSLTGDTEAFF.

In nucleotides, the CDR3 is TGTGCCAGCAGTTTATCCAGGGGGAGAGAGGAGAGGGCTGAAGCTTTCTTT. As protein: CASSLSRGREERAEAFF. The V and J genes are TRBV28 and TRBJ1-1; TRBD1 matches 7 bases. The CDR3 consists of 17 residues. Germline trimming cut 1 base from V and 6 bases from J; bases unmatched to any gene: 14. The V gene's germline CDR1 is MDHEN and CDR2 SYDVKM.

The CDR3 region is CASSQGGTAGNTIYF. The CDR3 nucleotides read TGCGCCAGCAGCCAAGGGGGGACAGCTGGAAACACCATATATTTT. The genes are TRBV4-3 and TRBJ1-3; 7 bases fit TRBD1. Germline trimming cut 1 base from V and 2 bases from J; bases unmatched to any gene: 2. CDR1 and CDR2 from the germline V gene are LGHNA and YSLEER. This CDR3 spans 15 amino acids.

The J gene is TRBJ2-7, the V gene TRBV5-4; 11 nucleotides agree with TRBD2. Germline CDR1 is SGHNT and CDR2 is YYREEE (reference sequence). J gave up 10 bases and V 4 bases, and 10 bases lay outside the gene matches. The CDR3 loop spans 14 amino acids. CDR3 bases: TGTGCCAGCAGCGTAATAGCGGGAGGGCCTGGACAGTACGTC. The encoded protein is CASSVIAGGPGQYV.

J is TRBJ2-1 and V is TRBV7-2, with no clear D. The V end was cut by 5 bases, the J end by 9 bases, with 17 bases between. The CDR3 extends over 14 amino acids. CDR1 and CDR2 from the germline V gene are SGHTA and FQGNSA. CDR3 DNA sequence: TGTGCCAGCAGCCCTAGTGCGGAGAGGAGTGAGCAGTTCTTC. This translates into CASSPSAERSEQFF. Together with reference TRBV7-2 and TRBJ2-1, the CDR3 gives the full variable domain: GAGVSQSPSNKVTEKGKDVELRCDPISGHTALYWYRQSLGQGLEFLIYFQGNSAPDKSGLPSDRFSAERTGGSVSTLTIQRTQQEDSAVYLCASSPSAERSEQFFGPGTRLTVL.

The CDR3 spells CATSRNRGSGEQYF. The DNA of the CDR3 is TGTGCCACCAGCAGAAACAGGGGATCGGGTGAGCAGTACTTC. V and J are TRBV15 and TRBJ2-7; 7 positions match TRBD1. CDR1 and CDR2 from the germline V gene are LNHNV and YYDKDF (reference sequence). The CDR3 is 14 amino acids. V shed 2 bases, J shed 7 bases, and the junction held 8 bases outside the gene matches.

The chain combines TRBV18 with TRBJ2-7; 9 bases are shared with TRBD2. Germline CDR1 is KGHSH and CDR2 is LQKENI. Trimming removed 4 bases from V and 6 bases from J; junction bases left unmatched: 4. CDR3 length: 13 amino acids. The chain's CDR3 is CASSRGLAGEQYF. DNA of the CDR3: TGTGCCAGCTCACGGGGACTAGCTGGCGAGCAGTACTTC.

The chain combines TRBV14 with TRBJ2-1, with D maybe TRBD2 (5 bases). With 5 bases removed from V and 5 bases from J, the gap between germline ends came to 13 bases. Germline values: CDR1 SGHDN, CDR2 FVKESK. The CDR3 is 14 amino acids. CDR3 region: CASSILALNNEQFF. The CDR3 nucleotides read TGTGCCAGCAGCATTTTAGCGTTGAACAATGAGCAGTTCTTC.

The CDR3 is CASSPGGSSYEQYF. The CDR3 nucleotides are TGTGCCAGCAGCCCTGGGGGGAGCTCCTACGAGCAGTACTTC. This chain uses TRBV5-4 with TRBJ2-7, with a weak D call TRBD2 (6 bases). Germline assignment: CDR1 SGHNT and CDR2 YYREEE (reference sequence). The CDR3 has 14 amino acids. V lost 4 bases and J lost 0, with 11 bases in between.

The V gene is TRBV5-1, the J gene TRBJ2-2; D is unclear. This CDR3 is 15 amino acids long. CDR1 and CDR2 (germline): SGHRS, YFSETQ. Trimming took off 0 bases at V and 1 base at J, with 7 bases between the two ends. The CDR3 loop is CASSLAGRNTGELFF. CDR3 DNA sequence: TGCGCCAGCAGCTTGGCTGGGCGGAACACCGGGGAGCTGTTTTTT.

CDR3 coding DNA: TGTGCCAGCAGTTTCAAGCCCAACGGGCAGTACTTC. Amino acids: CASSFKPNGQYF. The chain is built from TRBV28 and TRBJ2-5; D gene ambiguous. CDR3 length: 12 amino acids. Germline CDR1 and CDR2: MDHEN and SYDVKM. The V end was cut by 3 bases, the J end by 11 bases, with 13 bases between.

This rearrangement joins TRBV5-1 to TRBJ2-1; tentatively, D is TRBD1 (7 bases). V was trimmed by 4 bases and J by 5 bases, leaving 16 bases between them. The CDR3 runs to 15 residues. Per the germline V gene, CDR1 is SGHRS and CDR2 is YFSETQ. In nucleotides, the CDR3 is TGCGCCAGCAGCGACCCTCGCAGGGGGGACAATGAGCAGTTCTTC. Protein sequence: CASSDPRRGDNEQFF.

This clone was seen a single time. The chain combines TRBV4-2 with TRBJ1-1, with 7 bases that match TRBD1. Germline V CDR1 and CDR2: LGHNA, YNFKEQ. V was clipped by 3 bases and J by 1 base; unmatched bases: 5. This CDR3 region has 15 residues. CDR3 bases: TGTGCCAGCAGCCAGGTCGGGACAGAGAACACTGAAGCTTTCTTT. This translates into CASSQVGTENTEAFF.

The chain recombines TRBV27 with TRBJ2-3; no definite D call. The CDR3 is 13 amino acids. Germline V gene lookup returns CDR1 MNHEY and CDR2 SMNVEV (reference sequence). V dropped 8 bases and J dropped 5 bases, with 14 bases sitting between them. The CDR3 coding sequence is TGTGCCAGCCGTGAATCCCACTTAGATACGCAGTATTTT. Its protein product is CASRESHLDTQYF.

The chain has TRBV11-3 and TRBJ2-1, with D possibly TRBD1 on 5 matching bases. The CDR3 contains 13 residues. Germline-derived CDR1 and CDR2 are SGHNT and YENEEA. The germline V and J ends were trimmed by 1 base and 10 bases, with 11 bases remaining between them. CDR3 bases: TGTGCCAGCAGCTTAGGCAGGGCAGGGGAGCAGTTCTTC. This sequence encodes CASSLGRAGEQFF.

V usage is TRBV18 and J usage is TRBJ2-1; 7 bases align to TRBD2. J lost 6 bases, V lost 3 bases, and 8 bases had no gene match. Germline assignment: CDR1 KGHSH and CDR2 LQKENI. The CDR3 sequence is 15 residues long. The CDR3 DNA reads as TGTGCCAGCTCACCGGGGAGCGGGAATATCAATGAGCAGTTCTTC. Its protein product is CASSPGSGNINEQFF.

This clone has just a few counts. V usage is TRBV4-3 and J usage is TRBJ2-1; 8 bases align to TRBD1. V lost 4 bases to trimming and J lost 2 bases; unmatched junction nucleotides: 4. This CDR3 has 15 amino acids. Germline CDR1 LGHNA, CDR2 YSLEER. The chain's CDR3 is CASSRDRGTYNEQFF. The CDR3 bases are TGCGCCAGCAGCCGCGACAGGGGAACCTACAATGAGCAGTTCTTC.

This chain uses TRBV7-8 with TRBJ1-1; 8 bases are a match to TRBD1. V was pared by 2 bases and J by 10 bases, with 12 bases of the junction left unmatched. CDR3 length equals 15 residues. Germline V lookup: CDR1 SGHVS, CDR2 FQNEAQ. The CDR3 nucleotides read TGTGCCAGCAGCTTAAGAGGCCAGGGGGCGCAGGGAGCTTTCTTT. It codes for CASSLRGQGAQGAFF.

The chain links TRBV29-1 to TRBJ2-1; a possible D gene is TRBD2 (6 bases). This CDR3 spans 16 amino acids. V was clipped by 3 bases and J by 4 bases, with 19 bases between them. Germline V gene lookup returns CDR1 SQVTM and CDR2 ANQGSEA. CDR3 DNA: TGCAGCGTTGACGCGCCCGGGACTGGGATTTACAATGAGCAGTTCTTC. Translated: CSVDAPGTGIYNEQFF.

DNA of the CDR3: TGTGCCAGCAGCCTGAGGCGACTAGCGGGAGAACACACCGGGGAGCTGTTTTTT. Its protein is CASSLRRLAGEHTGELFF. The rearrangement joins TRBV7-9 to TRBJ2-2; 12 bases are shared with TRBD2. Germline trimming cut 5 bases from V and 3 bases from J; bases unmatched to any gene: 10. Germline assignment: CDR1 SEHNR and CDR2 FQNEAQ (reference sequence). The CDR3 consists of 18 residues. Filled out from reference TRBV7-9 and TRBJ2-2, the complete variable domain reads DTGVSQNPRHKITKRGQNVTFRCDPISEHNRLYWYRQTLGQGPEFLTYFQNEAQLEKSRLLSDRFSAERPKGSFSTLEIQRTEQGDSAMYLCASSLRRLAGEHTGELFFGEGSRLTVL.